Each of the 10 T cell receptor beta chains below was sequenced from the same sample in a study of OX40 agonist ivuxolimab in advanced cancers. Method: immunoSEQ multiplex PCR; TCRdb's copy keeps in-frame clones and lacks some. The sample lists about 89,000 clones, approximately 91% occurring once. The sample was CD4+ or CD8+ T cells sorted from blood, taken in a trial of the OX40 agonist ivuxolimab. The receptors shown here come from an adult with an advanced solid tumor such as melanoma, head and neck, liver or kidney cancer.

The rearrangement joins TRBV6-5 to TRBJ2-7, with D tentatively TRBD1 (5 bases). CDR3 length: 12 amino acids. Germline-derived CDR1 and CDR2 are MNHEY and SVGAGI. Deletions cut 6 bases from V and 2 bases from J, with 8 bases between. Here the CDR3 DNA reads TGTGCCAGCAGCCAGGGTACCTACGAGCAGTACTTC. Its translation: CASSQGTYEQYF.

J is TRBJ1-3 and V is TRBV7-8; D gene unclear. The CDR3 loop spans 13 amino acids. V was shortened by 5 bases and J by 4 bases, with 9 bases between the two germline ends. Germline V gene lookup returns CDR1 SGHVS and CDR2 FQNEAQ. CDR3 sequence reads: CASSLSGGNTIYF. CDR3 nucleotides: TGTGCCAGCAGCCTATCGGGCGGAAACACCATATATTTT. The entire variable domain, with the rest obtained from reference TRBV7-8 and TRBJ1-3, is as follows: GAGVSQSPRYKVAKRGQDVALRCDPISGHVSLFWYQQALGQGPEFLTYFQNEAQLDKSGLPSDRFFAERPEGSVSTLKIQRTQQEDSAVYLCASSLSGGNTIYFGEGSWLTVV.

The chain uses TRBV18 and TRBJ2-7; no clear D gene. Germline assignment: CDR1 KGHSH and CDR2 LQKENI. The CDR3 loop spans 14 amino acids. Trimming took off 2 bases at V and 5 bases at J, with 13 bases between the two ends. The CDR3 loop reads CASSPTVGSDEQYF. The CDR3 coding sequence is TGTGCCAGCTCACCAACCGTGGGGTCCGACGAGCAGTACTTC.

The chain links TRBV27 to TRBJ2-3; possibly TRBD1 for D (5 bases). Trimming took off 2 bases at V and 2 bases at J, with 14 bases between the two ends. Germline CDR1 MNHEY, CDR2 SMNVEV (reference sequence). The CDR3 length is 16 residues. CDR3 nucleotides: TGTGCCAGCAGTTTAGGTGGGGCAGAGAACACAGATACGCAGTATTTT. Translated, it gives CASSLGGAENTDTQYF.

The J gene is TRBJ2-1, the V gene TRBV5-1, with D possibly being TRBD1 or TRBD2 (5 bases each). V was clipped by 3 bases and J by 5 bases, with 12 bases between them. The CDR3 extends over 14 amino acids. Germline V lookup: CDR1 SGHRS, CDR2 YFSETQ. Written as DNA, the CDR3 is TGCGCCAGCAGCTCTGGGACGTCCAACAATGAGCAGTTCTTC. It is translated as CASSSGTSNNEQFF.

This chain links TRBV7-8 with TRBJ1-5; weak D call: TRBD1 (5 bases). The CDR3 has 15 amino acids. The germline V gene encodes CDR1 SGHVS and CDR2 FQNEAQ. V gave up 3 bases and J gave up 2 bases, with 11 bases separating them. CDR3 sequence reads: CASSFGDGGNQPQHF. DNA of the CDR3: TGTGCCAGCAGCTTCGGGGACGGGGGCAATCAGCCCCAGCATTTT.

This sequence joins TRBV5-6 and TRBJ1-5, with TRBD1 identical over 8 bases. The CDR3 is 15 residues long. Germline V lookup: CDR1 SGHDT, CDR2 YYEEEE. V was clipped by 4 bases and J by 5 bases; unmatched bases: 8. In nucleotides, the CDR3 is TGTGCCAGCAGCCGTCAGGGGGCCATGTATCAGCCCCAGCATTTT. It specifies CASSRQGAMYQPQHF.

The chain carries TRBV7-9 and TRBJ2-1; 10 bases fit TRBD2. V lost 1 base to trimming and J lost 7 bases; unmatched junction nucleotides: 7. Germline CDR1 is SEHNR and CDR2 is FQNEAQ (reference sequence). The CDR3 sequence is 16 residues long. CDR3 DNA sequence: TGTGCCAGCAGCTTAGGGGCTAGCGGGGGATTAAATGAGCAGTTCTTC. Translation gives CASSLGASGGLNEQFF.

This chain joins TRBV5-5 and TRBJ2-2, with TRBD1 matching over 10 bases. V lost 4 bases to trimming and J lost 2 bases; unmatched junction nucleotides: 5. The CDR3 runs to 16 residues. CDR1 is SGHKS and CDR2 is YYEKEE in the germline V gene (reference sequence). In DNA form, the CDR3 reads TGTGCCAGCAGCCCCCGGACAGGGGGAAACACCGGGGAGCTGTTTTTT. This sequence encodes CASSPRTGGNTGELFF. Combining the CDR3 with reference TRBV5-5 and TRBJ2-2 gives the whole variable domain DAGVTQSPTHLIKTRGQQVTLRCSPISGHKSVSWYQQVLGQGPQFIFQYYEKEERGRGNFPDRFSARQFPNYSSELNVNALLLGDSALYLCASSPRTGGNTGELFFGEGSRLTVL.

The chain uses TRBV19 and TRBJ1-5, with 10 bases identical to TRBD1. Germline trimming cut 4 bases from V and 4 bases from J; bases unmatched to any gene: 10. The germline CDR1 and CDR2 sequences are LNHDA and SQIVND (reference sequence). The CDR3 is 17 residues long. Written as DNA, the CDR3 is TGTGCCAGTAGTAGGGGGACAGGGGAGATAGGTAATCAGCCCCAGCATTTT. This gives the protein CASSRGTGEIGNQPQHF.